This is a list of T cell receptor beta chains from one sample in a study of shared clonotypes between healthy human individuals. The table came from immunoSEQ multiplex PCR; TCRdb's copy has only in-frame clones and leaves some out. The table lists under 750,000 clones, 72% of them singletons. The sequencing input was memory CD4+ T cells sorted from blood. Every receptor here comes from a woman in her twenties or thirties in good health. Each CDR3 is given with its conserved first and last residue. A D gene is named only where the DNA matches it firmly. The size entry is marked missing in some rows and otherwise reads once, few, many or a size class.

d_call: -; clone_size: -; v_call: TRBV28; j_call: TRBJ2-7; cdr3_aa: CASTRWGYQQYF; cdr3_nt: TGTGCCAGCACCCGCTGGGGCTACCAGCAGTACTTC
d_call: TRBD2; clone_size: many; v_call: TRBV14; j_call: TRBJ2-7; cdr3_aa: CASSQDASGRLTSYEQYF; cdr3_nt: TGTGCCAGCAGCCAAGATGCTAGCGGGAGGCTAACCTCCTACGAGCAGTACTTC
d_call: TRBD1; clone_size: -; v_call: TRBV29-1; j_call: TRBJ1-2; cdr3_aa: CSVDRGQVNYGYTF; cdr3_nt: TGCAGCGTTGACCGAGGACAGGTTAACTATGGCTACACCTTC
d_call: -; clone_size: -; v_call: TRBV15; j_call: TRBJ2-7; cdr3_aa: CATSRDLGSTYEQYF; cdr3_nt: TGTGCCACCAGCAGAGATCTCGGCAGTACGTACGAGCAGTACTTC
d_call: -; clone_size: -; v_call: TRBV5-6; j_call: TRBJ2-7; cdr3_aa: CASSLVQREEQYF; cdr3_nt: TGTGCCAGCAGCTTGGTTCAGAGAGAGGAGCAGTACTTC
d_call: TRBD1; clone_size: -; v_call: TRBV7-6; j_call: TRBJ2-1; cdr3_aa: CASSSQTGTDEQFF; cdr3_nt: TGTGCCAGCAGCTCCCAGACAGGGACCGATGAGCAGTTCTTC
d_call: -; clone_size: -; v_call: TRBV5-6; j_call: TRBJ2-1; cdr3_aa: CASSAWTDSYNEQFF; cdr3_nt: TGTGCCAGCAGCGCCTGGACCGATTCCTACAATGAGCAGTTCTTC
d_call: TRBD1; clone_size: -; v_call: TRBV10-3; j_call: TRBJ2-7; cdr3_aa: CAIQTGADIYEQYF; cdr3_nt: TGTGCCATACAGACAGGGGCGGACATATACGAGCAGTACTTC
d_call: -; clone_size: -; v_call: TRBV12-2; j_call: TRBJ1-1; cdr3_aa: CASRLVGQVREAFF; cdr3_nt: TGTGCAAGTCGCTTAGTTGGCCAGGTGCGTGAAGCTTTCTTT
d_call: TRBD2; clone_size: -; v_call: TRBV2; j_call: TRBJ2-3; cdr3_aa: CASEVLAGGLDTQYF; cdr3_nt: TGTGCCAGCGAGGTTCTAGCGGGAGGCTTGGATACGCAGTATTTT
d_call: -; clone_size: few; v_call: TRBV25-1; j_call: TRBJ2-5; cdr3_aa: CASSAPTRNQETQYF; cdr3_nt: TGTGCCAGCAGTGCCCCTACTAGGAACCAAGAGACCCAGTACTTC
d_call: TRBD1; clone_size: -; v_call: TRBV11-2; j_call: TRBJ1-5; cdr3_aa: CASSAGTGLRQPQHF; cdr3_nt: TGTGCCAGCAGCGCGGGGACAGGGCTAAGACAGCCCCAGCATTTT
d_call: TRBD1; clone_size: once; v_call: TRBV7-6; j_call: TRBJ2-2; cdr3_aa: CASSPQGANTGELFF; cdr3_nt: TGTGCCAGCAGCCCACAGGGGGCGAACACCGGGGAGCTGTTTTTT
d_call: -; clone_size: -; v_call: TRBV21-1; j_call: TRBJ2-1; cdr3_aa: CASSRSGLKGGYNEQFF; cdr3_nt: TGTGCCAGCAGCAGATCCGGACTCAAAGGTGGATACAATGAGCAGTTCTTC
d_call: -; clone_size: -; v_call: TRBV6-1; j_call: TRBJ2-1; cdr3_aa: CASSVSGSSYNEQFF; cdr3_nt: TGTGCCAGCAGTGTGTCAGGGAGCTCCTACAATGAGCAGTTCTTC
d_call: TRBD1; clone_size: few; v_call: TRBV7-8; j_call: TRBJ1-3; cdr3_aa: CASSLWGQPSSGNTIYF; cdr3_nt: TGTGCCAGCAGCTTATGGGGACAGCCGAGCTCTGGAAACACCATATATTTT
d_call: TRBD2; clone_size: -; v_call: TRBV6-1; j_call: TRBJ2-2; cdr3_aa: CASRGTSGTGELFF; cdr3_nt: TGTGCCAGCAGGGGGACTAGCGGGACCGGGGAGCTGTTTTTT
d_call: -; clone_size: once; v_call: TRBV6-1; j_call: TRBJ2-7; cdr3_aa: CASSPQGGTYEQYF; cdr3_nt: TGTGCCAGCAGTCCCCAGGGGGGAACCTACGAGCAGTACTTC
d_call: -; clone_size: few; v_call: TRBV18; j_call: TRBJ2-3; cdr3_aa: CASSPRKTDTQYF; cdr3_nt: TGTGCCAGCTCACCCAGGAAGACAGATACGCAGTATTTT
d_call: -; clone_size: -; v_call: TRBV11-2; j_call: TRBJ1-3; cdr3_aa: CASRRAGGVSGNTIYF; cdr3_nt: TGTGCCAGCAGACGAGCGGGTGGAGTCTCTGGAAACACCATATATTTT
d_call: -; clone_size: -; v_call: TRBV4-2; j_call: TRBJ2-1; cdr3_aa: CASSQSDSNEQFF; cdr3_nt: TGTGCCAGCAGCCAAAGTGATTCCAATGAGCAGTTCTTC
d_call: -; clone_size: many; v_call: TRBV11-3; j_call: TRBJ2-1; cdr3_aa: CASSAVPDNEQFF; cdr3_nt: TGTGCCAGCAGCGCGGTGCCCGACAATGAGCAGTTCTTC
d_call: -; clone_size: -; v_call: TRBV6-5; j_call: TRBJ1-1; cdr3_aa: CASTGPQFNTEAFF; cdr3_nt: TGTGCCAGCACCGGGCCTCAGTTCAACACTGAAGCTTTCTTT
d_call: TRBD1; clone_size: -; v_call: TRBV5-1; j_call: TRBJ1-4; cdr3_aa: CASSSGQLEEKLFF; cdr3_nt: TGCGCCAGCAGCTCGGGACAGTTAGAGGAAAAACTGTTTTTT
d_call: -; clone_size: -; v_call: TRBV5-4; j_call: TRBJ2-1; cdr3_aa: CASSLRALMDEQFF; cdr3_nt: TGTGCCAGCAGCCTCCGGGCCTTGATGGATGAGCAGTTCTTC
d_call: -; clone_size: -; v_call: TRBV25-1; j_call: TRBJ2-7; cdr3_aa: CASSADAWGSHF; cdr3_nt: TGTGCCAGCAGTGCTGACGCGTGGGGGTCACACTTC
d_call: TRBD1; clone_size: once; v_call: TRBV25-1; j_call: TRBJ1-1; cdr3_aa: CASSERQGASEAFF; cdr3_nt: TGTGCCAGCAGTGAAAGACAGGGGGCGAGTGAAGCTTTCTTT
d_call: TRBD2; clone_size: few; v_call: TRBV6-5; j_call: TRBJ2-3; cdr3_aa: CASRAGGAQGDTQYF; cdr3_nt: TGTGCCAGCAGGGCGGGGGGAGCCCAAGGGGATACGCAGTATTTT
d_call: -; clone_size: -; v_call: TRBV2; j_call: TRBJ1-1; cdr3_aa: CASSGQGWGSTEAFF; cdr3_nt: TGTGCCAGCAGTGGTCAGGGTTGGGGTTCCACTGAAGCTTTCTTT
d_call: -; clone_size: -; v_call: TRBV6-6; j_call: TRBJ1-2; cdr3_aa: CATGGDYGYTF; cdr3_nt: TGTGCCACTGGGGGGGACTATGGCTACACCTTC
d_call: TRBD1; clone_size: -; v_call: TRBV28; j_call: TRBJ2-7; cdr3_aa: CASSSGQGAVEQYF; cdr3_nt: TGTGCCAGCAGTTCAGGACAGGGGGCTGTCGAGCAGTACTTC
d_call: -; clone_size: -; v_call: TRBV27; j_call: TRBJ2-7; cdr3_aa: CASSRVTGGEQYF; cdr3_nt: TGTGCCAGCAGTAGGGTCACTGGCGGGGAGCAGTACTTC
d_call: -; clone_size: -; v_call: TRBV18; j_call: TRBJ2-7; cdr3_aa: CASSPPNALEQYF; cdr3_nt: TGTGCCAGCTCACCACCCAACGCCCTCGAGCAGTACTTC
d_call: TRBD1; clone_size: many; v_call: TRBV2; j_call: TRBJ2-2; cdr3_aa: CASSEGTGYTGELFF; cdr3_nt: TGTGCCAGCAGTGAAGGGACAGGGTACACCGGGGAGCTGTTTTTT
d_call: -; clone_size: -; v_call: TRBV25-1; j_call: TRBJ2-1; cdr3_aa: CASSELGAEQFF; cdr3_nt: TGTGCCAGCAGTGAATTAGGGGCTGAGCAGTTCTTC
d_call: TRBD1; clone_size: -; v_call: TRBV5-1; j_call: TRBJ1-4; cdr3_aa: CASSLVARGTNEKLFF; cdr3_nt: TGCGCCAGCAGCTTGGTCGCCAGGGGGACTAATGAAAAACTGTTTTTT
d_call: -; clone_size: few; v_call: TRBV19; j_call: TRBJ2-7; cdr3_aa: CASSITGSYEQYF; cdr3_nt: TGTGCCAGTAGTATCACCGGGAGCTACGAGCAGTACTTC
d_call: TRBD2; clone_size: -; v_call: TRBV5-4; j_call: TRBJ2-6; cdr3_aa: CASSFSTSGRVTGANVLTF; cdr3_nt: TGTGCCAGCAGCTTTTCTACTAGCGGGAGGGTGACTGGGGCCAACGTCCTGACTTTC
d_call: TRBD2; clone_size: -; v_call: TRBV13; j_call: TRBJ2-3; cdr3_aa: CASSPPSGFSTDTQYF; cdr3_nt: TGTGCCAGCAGCCCCCCTAGCGGCTTTAGCACAGATACGCAGTATTTT
d_call: -; clone_size: -; v_call: TRBV9; j_call: TRBJ2-1; cdr3_aa: CASSPFRDFSNEQFF; cdr3_nt: TGTGCCAGCAGTCCTTTCCGGGACTTTTCTAATGAGCAGTTCTTC
d_call: TRBD2; clone_size: few; v_call: TRBV6-6; j_call: TRBJ2-7; cdr3_aa: CASNSGTSESLEQYF; cdr3_nt: TGTGCCAGCAATTCCGGGACTAGCGAGTCCCTCGAGCAGTACTTC
d_call: -; clone_size: -; v_call: TRBV5-6; j_call: TRBJ2-3; cdr3_aa: CASSLGHTDTQYF; cdr3_nt: TGTGCCAGCAGCTTGGGTCACACAGATACGCAGTATTTT
d_call: -; clone_size: -; v_call: TRBV6-4; j_call: TRBJ2-1; cdr3_aa: CASSVIVGLLGDNEQFF; cdr3_nt: TGTGCCAGCAGTGTTATAGTTGGTCTTTTGGGGGACAATGAGCAGTTCTTC